This TCR beta chain stems from a study of Ad26.COV2.S vaccination and SARS-CoV-2 variants. Worth noting for this clone: Its antigen is currently unknown.

Specified treatment: about 20 received Ad26.COV2.S at low or high dose, single or two shots; a few received placebo; per-sample allocation not given. Repertoires come from day 63 after the first vaccine or placebo injection. The method was immunoSEQ multiplex PCR; TCRdb's version includes in-frame clones alone and lacks a portion of them. The sample holds about 320,000 clones, 85% to 90% seen once. Study results and caveats: The TCR breadth and depth analyses may have understated or missed part of the total T cell responses.

The sequence derives from a person between 18 and 60 years old who received the Ad26.COV2.S COVID-19 vaccine or a placebo. The source material was peripheral blood, sampled in a trial of Ad26.COV2.S vaccine versus placebo.

This CDR3 is CASSLPGTTNEKLFF. The CDR3 nucleotides read TGTGCCAGCAGTTTACCGGGAACAACTAATGAAAAACTGTTTTTT. The chain couples TRBV28 to TRBJ1-4; D gene uncertain. V lost 2 bases and J 0 bases, leaving 7 bases between the germline ends. Germline V CDR1 and CDR2: MDHEN, SYDVKM. The CDR3 totals 15 residues.